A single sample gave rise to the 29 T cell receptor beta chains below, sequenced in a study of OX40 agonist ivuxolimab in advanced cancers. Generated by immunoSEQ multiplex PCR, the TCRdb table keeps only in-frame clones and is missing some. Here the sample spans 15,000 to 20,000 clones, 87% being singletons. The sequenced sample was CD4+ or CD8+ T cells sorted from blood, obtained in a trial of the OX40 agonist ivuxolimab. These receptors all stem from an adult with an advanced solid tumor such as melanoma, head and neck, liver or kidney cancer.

The CDR3 reads CASISDVWAFF. CDR3 coding DNA: TGTGCCAGCATCTCGGATGTGTGGGCTTTCTTT. This chain connects TRBV28 to TRBJ1-1; D remains unclear. V was pared by 7 bases and J by 11 bases, with 14 bases between. CDR3 length equals 11 residues. Germline V CDR1 and CDR2: MDHEN, SYDVKM.

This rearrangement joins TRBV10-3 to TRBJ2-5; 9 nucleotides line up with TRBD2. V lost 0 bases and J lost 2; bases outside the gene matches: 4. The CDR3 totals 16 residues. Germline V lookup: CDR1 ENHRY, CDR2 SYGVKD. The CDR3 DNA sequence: TGTGCCATCAGTGAGTCGATGAGCGGGAGGCAAGAGACCCAGTACTTC. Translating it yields CAISESMSGRQETQYF.

The CDR3 coding sequence is TGCAGCGCTCGACATACCCCTGGAGAGACCCAGTACTTC. It is translated as CSARHTPGETQYF. The chain recombines TRBV29-1 with TRBJ2-5; D not resolved. Trimming left V 7 bases short and J 4 bases short, with 16 bases between. The CDR3 length is 13 residues. Germline V lookup: CDR1 SQVTM, CDR2 ANQGSEA.

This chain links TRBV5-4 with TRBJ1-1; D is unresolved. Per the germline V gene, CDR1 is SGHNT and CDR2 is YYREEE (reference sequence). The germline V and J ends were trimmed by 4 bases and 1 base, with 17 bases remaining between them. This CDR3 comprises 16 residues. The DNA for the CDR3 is TGTGCCAGCAGCCGACTTGGACTGGGAGGGAACACTGAAGCTTTCTTT. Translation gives CASSRLGLGGNTEAFF.

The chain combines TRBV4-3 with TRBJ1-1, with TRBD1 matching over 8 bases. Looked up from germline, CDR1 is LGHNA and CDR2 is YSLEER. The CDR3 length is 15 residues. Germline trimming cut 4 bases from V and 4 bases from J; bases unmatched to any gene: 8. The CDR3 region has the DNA TGCGCCAGCAGCCCAGACAGGGGTTTGGGCACTGAAGCTTTCTTT. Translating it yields CASSPDRGLGTEAFF.

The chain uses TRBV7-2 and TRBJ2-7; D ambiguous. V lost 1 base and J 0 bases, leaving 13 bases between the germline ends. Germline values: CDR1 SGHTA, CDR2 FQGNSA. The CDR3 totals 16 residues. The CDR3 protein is CASSLVSDLGSYEQYF. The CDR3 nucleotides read TGTGCCAGCAGCTTAGTGTCCGACTTGGGCTCCTACGAGCAGTACTTC.

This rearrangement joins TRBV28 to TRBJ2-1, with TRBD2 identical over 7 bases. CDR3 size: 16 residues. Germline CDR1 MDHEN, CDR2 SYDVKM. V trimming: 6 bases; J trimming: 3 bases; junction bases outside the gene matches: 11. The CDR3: CASSPLASPFYNEQFF. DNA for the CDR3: TGTGCCAGCAGCCCACTAGCGTCGCCGTTCTACAATGAGCAGTTCTTC.

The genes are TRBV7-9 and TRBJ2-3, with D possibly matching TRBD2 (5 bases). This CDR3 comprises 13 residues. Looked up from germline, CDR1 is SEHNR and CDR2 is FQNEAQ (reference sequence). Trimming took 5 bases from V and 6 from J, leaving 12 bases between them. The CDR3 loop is CASSKGAEDTQYF. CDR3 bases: TGTGCCAGCAGCAAAGGAGCGGAGGATACGCAGTATTTT.

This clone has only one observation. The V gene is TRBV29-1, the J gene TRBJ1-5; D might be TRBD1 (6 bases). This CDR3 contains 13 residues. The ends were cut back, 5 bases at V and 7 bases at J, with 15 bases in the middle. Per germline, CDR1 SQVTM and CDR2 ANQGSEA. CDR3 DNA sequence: TGCAGCGTTACTGACAGGTCGGACCAGCCCCAGCATTTT. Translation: CSVTDRSDQPQHF.

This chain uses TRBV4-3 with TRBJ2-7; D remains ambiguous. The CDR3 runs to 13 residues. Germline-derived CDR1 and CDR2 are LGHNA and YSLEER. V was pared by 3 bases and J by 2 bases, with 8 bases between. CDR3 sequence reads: CASSQSETYEQYF. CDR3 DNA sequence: TGCGCCAGCAGCCAGTCAGAGACCTACGAGCAGTACTTC.

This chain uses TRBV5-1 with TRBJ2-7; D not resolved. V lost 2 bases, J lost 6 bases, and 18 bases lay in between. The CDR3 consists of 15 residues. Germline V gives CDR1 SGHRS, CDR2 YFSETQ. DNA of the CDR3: TGCGCCAGCAGCTTCCCCCCCCTACCGCAATGCGAGCAGTACTTC. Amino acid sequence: CASSFPPLPQCEQYF.

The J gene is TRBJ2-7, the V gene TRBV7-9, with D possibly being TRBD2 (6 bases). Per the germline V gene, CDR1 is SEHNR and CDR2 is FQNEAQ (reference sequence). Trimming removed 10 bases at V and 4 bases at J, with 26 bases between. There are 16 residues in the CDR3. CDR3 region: CAILGLAGTAAYEQYF. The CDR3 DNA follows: TGTGCCATACTCGGACTTGCGGGAACCGCCGCGTACGAGCAGTACTTC. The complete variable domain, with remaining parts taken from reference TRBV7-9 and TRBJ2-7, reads DTGVSQNPRHKITKRGQNVTFRCDPISEHNRLYWYRQTLGQGPEFLTYFQNEAQLEKSRLLSDRFSAERPKGSFSTLEIQRTEQGDSAMYLCAILGLAGTAAYEQYFGPGTRLTVT.

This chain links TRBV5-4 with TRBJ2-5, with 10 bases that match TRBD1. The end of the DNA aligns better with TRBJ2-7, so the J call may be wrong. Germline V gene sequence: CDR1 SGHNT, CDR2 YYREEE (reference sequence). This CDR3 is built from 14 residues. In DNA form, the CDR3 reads TGTGCCAGCAGCTTTGGGACAGGGGACAACGAGCAGTACTTC. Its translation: CASSFGTGDNEQYF.

This chain's CDR3 is CASSHDGRSRDEQYF. Here the CDR3 DNA reads TGCGCCAGCAGCCACGACGGGAGATCGAGGGACGAGCAGTACTTC. The V call is TRBV4-1, the J call TRBJ2-7; tentative D call: TRBD2 (6 bases). V was cut by 3 bases and J by 5 bases, with 17 bases left in between. This CDR3 has 15 residues. Germline V gene lookup returns CDR1 MGHRA and CDR2 YSYEKL.

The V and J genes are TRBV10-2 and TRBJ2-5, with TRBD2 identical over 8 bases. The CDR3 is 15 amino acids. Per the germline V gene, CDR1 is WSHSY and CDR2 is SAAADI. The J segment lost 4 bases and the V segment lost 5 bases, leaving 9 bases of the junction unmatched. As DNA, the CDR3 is TGCGCCAGCAGTAGCGGGAGTTCTTGGGGAGAGACCCAGTACTTC. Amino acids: CASSSGSSWGETQYF.

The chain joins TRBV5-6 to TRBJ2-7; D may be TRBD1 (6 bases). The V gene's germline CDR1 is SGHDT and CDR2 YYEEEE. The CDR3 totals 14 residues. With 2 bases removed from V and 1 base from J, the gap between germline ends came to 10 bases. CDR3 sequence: CASSFLTGSYEQYF. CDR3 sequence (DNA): TGTGCCAGCAGCTTCCTGACAGGTTCCTACGAGCAGTACTTC.

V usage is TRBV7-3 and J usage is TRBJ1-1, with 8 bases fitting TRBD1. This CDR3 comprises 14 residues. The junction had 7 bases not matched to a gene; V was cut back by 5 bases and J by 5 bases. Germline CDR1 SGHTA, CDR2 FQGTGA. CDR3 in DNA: TGTGCCAGCAGCCTAGGACAGGGTGAAACTGAAGCTTTCTTT. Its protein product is CASSLGQGETEAFF.

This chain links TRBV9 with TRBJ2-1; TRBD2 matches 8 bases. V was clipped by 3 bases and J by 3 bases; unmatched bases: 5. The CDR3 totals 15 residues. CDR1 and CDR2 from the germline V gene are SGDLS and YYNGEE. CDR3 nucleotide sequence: TGTGCCAGCAGCGCGTTAGCGGGACTCTACAATGAGCAGTTCTTC. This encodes CASSALAGLYNEQFF.

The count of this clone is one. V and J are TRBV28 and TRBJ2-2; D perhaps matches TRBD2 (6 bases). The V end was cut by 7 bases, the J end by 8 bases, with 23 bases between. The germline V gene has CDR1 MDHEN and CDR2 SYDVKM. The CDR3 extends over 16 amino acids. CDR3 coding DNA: TGTGCCAGCACCTCCCAACTAACGGGAGTGGCTGGGGAGCTGTTTTTT. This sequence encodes CASTSQLTGVAGELFF.

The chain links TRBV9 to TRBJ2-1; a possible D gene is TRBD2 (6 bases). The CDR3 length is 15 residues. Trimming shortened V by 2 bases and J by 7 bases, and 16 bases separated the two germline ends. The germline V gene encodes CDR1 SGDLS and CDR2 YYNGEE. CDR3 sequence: CASSVVSGATNEQFF. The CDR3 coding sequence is TGTGCCAGCAGCGTGGTTAGCGGAGCCACTAATGAGCAGTTCTTC.

The CDR3 coding sequence is TGTGCCAGCAGCCTGACAGAAAACAATGAGCAGTTCTTC. It specifies CASSLTENNEQFF. The chain employs TRBV11-2 and TRBJ2-1, with D possibly TRBD1 on 5 matching bases. V was trimmed by 5 bases and J by 5 bases, leaving 10 bases between them. Germline values: CDR1 SGHAT, CDR2 FQNNGV. The CDR3 contains 13 residues.

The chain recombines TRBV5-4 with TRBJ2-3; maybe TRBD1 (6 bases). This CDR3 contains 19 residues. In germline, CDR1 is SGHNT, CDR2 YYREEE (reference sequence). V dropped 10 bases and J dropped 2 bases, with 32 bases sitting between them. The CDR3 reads CAWCQQLLLSGDHTDTQYF. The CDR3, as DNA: TGTGCCTGGTGCCAGCAGCTATTGCTATCAGGGGACCACACAGATACGCAGTATTTT.

CDR3 sequence: CASSTGVSTNEKLFF. CDR3 in DNA: TGTGCCAGTAGTACAGGGGTTTCAACTAATGAAAAACTGTTTTTT. The chain is built from TRBV19 and TRBJ1-4, with a possible D match to TRBD1 (6 bases). Trimming took 4 bases from V and 0 from J, leaving 9 bases between them. CDR3 length: 15 amino acids. Germline CDR1 LNHDA, CDR2 SQIVND (reference sequence). The variable domain in full, with the rest retrieved from reference TRBV19 and TRBJ1-4, is DGGITQSPKYLFRKEGQNVTLSCEQNLNHDAMYWYRQDPGQGLRLIYYSQIVNDFQKGDIAEGYSVSREKKESFPLTVTSAQKNPTAFYLCASSTGVSTNEKLFFGSGTQLSVL.

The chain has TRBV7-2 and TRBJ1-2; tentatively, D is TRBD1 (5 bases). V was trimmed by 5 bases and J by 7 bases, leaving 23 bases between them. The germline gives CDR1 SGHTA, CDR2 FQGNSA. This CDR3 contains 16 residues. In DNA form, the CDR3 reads TGTGCCAGCAGCCCGAGAGGCAGGACCCTCGGGGGTGGCTACACCTTC. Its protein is CASSPRGRTLGGGYTF.

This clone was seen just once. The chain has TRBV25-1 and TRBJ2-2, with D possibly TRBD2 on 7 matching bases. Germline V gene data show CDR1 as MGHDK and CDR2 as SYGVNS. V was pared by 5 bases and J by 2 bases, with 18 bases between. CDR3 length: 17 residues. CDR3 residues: CASSPWGGHQNTGELFF. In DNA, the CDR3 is TGTGCCAGCAGTCCCTGGGGGGGCCACCAAAACACCGGGGAGCTGTTTTTT.

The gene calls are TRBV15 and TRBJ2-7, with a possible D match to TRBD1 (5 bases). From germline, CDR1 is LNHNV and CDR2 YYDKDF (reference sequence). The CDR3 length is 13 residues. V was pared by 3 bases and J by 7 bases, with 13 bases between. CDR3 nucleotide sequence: TGTGCCACCAGCAGTTTGTCAGGGTGGGAGCAGTACTTC. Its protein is CATSSLSGWEQYF. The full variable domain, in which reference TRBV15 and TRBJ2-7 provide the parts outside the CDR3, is DAMVIQNPRYQVTQFGKPVTLSCSQTLNHNVMYWYQQKSSQAPKLLFHYYDKDFNNEADTPDNFQSRRPNTSFCFLDIRSPGLGDTAMYLCATSSLSGWEQYFGPGTRLTVT.

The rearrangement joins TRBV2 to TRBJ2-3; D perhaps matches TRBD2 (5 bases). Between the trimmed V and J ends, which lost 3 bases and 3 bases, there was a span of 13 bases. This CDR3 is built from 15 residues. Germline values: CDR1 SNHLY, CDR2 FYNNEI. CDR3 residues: CASSEGRLKTDTQYF. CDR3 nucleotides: TGTGCCAGCAGTGAGGGAAGACTAAAAACAGATACGCAGTATTTT.

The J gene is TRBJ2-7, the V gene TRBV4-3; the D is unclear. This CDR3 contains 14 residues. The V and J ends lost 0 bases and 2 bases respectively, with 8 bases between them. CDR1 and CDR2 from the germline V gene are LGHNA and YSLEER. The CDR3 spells CASSQDRWAYEQYF. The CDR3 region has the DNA TGCGCCAGCAGCCAAGATCGGTGGGCCTACGAGCAGTACTTC.

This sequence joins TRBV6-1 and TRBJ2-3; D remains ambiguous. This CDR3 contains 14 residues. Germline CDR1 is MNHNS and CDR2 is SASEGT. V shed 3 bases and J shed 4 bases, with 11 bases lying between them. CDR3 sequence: CASSDWSVADTQYF. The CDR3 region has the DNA TGTGCCAGCAGTGACTGGAGTGTGGCAGATACGCAGTATTTT.